These 9 T cell receptor beta chains came from one sample sequenced in a study of beta chain features in type 1 diabetes. Sequenced material consisted of expressed TCRB transcripts (all of the isolated RNA was reverse transcribed). Data came from immunoSEQ multiplex PCR; TCRdb stores just in-frame clones and leaves some out. Found here are some 410,000 clones, 11% to 15% of them singletons; the top ten hold around 0.039%. The sequencing input was naive CD4+ T cells from blood. The source of these receptors is a man under 40 in good health.

The chain recombines TRBV12-5 with TRBJ2-3; D might be TRBD2 (5 bases). Germline V gene data show CDR1 as LGHNT and CDR2 as FRNRAP. The CDR3 extends over 12 amino acids. The V gene lost 5 bases and the J gene lost 8 bases, with 11 bases spanning the gap. CDR3 bases: TGTGCTAGTGGTCCGGACTCAGCTACGCAGTATTTT. It translates to CASGPDSATQYF.

This clone was counted between two and nine times. The V and J genes are TRBV19 and TRBJ2-1; 12 positions match TRBD1. Germline CDR1 LNHDA, CDR2 SQIVND (reference sequence). The CDR3 totals 15 residues. V was clipped by 5 bases and J by 7 bases; unmatched bases: 6. The CDR3 region has the DNA TGTGCCAGTAGTCACCCGGGACAGGGGGCGAATGAGCAGTTCTTC. It specifies CASSHPGQGANEQFF.

This clone was picked up a small number of times. The DNA of the CDR3 is TGTGCCAGTCTTCGACTAGCGGGCTACAATGAGCAGTTCTTC. Its translation is CASLRLAGYNEQFF. The chain links TRBV27 to TRBJ2-1; TRBD2 matches 10 bases. Germline V lookup: CDR1 MNHEY, CDR2 SMNVEV (reference sequence). V shed 9 bases, J shed 3 bases, and the junction held 5 bases outside the gene matches. The CDR3 length is 14 residues.

This clone has more than one count but fewer than ten. The junction and the germline gene differ at one end; a read error may be behind it. V and J are TRBV30 and TRBJ1-5, with D tentatively TRBD1 (6 bases). The CDR3 runs 14 residues. CDR1 and CDR2 from the germline V gene are GTSNPN and SVGIG (reference sequence). CDR3 loop: CAWAGTGSPEAKGF. The CDR3 region has the DNA TGTGCCTGGGCTGGTACAGGGAGTCCAGAAGCAAAGGGTTTT.

This clone has only a few counts. The chain joins TRBV7-2 to TRBJ2-1, with D uncertain. Germline loops: CDR1 SGHTA, CDR2 FQGNSA. V lost 1 base and J lost 9, with 10 bases in between. The CDR3 extends over 13 amino acids. This CDR3 is CASSLVTLGEQFF. As DNA, the CDR3 is TGTGCCAGCAGCTTAGTGACTCTGGGTGAGCAGTTCTTC.

The V call is TRBV25-1, the J call TRBJ2-1; D possibly corresponds to TRBD2 (6 bases). CDR1 MGHDK and CDR2 SYGVNS come from the germline V gene. CDR3 size: 16 residues. V lost 4 bases and J 7 bases, leaving 20 bases between the germline ends. CDR3 sequence: CASSGRVEGMRNEQFF. The CDR3 nucleotides read TGTGCCAGCAGTGGACGGGTGGAGGGGATGAGGAATGAGCAGTTCTTC.

The V and J genes are TRBV27 and TRBJ1-1; 7 bases are a match to TRBD1. Germline V gene sequence: CDR1 MNHEY, CDR2 SMNVEV (reference sequence). The CDR3 is 14 amino acids. With 5 bases clipped from V and 5 bases from J, the junction kept 8 bases outside the gene matches. The CDR3 nucleotides read TGTGCCAGCAGTCTGGATACAGGGGTAACTGAAGCTTTCTTT. Encoded protein: CASSLDTGVTEAFF.

This clone was picked up a small number of times. The CDR3 loop reads CSVDSLRQGGGTEAFF. The CDR3 DNA reads TGCAGCGTGGACTCCCTCCGTCAGGGGGGGGGCACTGAAGCTTTCTTT. The chain has TRBV29-1 and TRBJ1-1; 7 bases agree with TRBD1. From germline, CDR1 is SQVTM and CDR2 ANQGSEA. Germline trimming cut 6 bases from V and 4 bases from J; bases unmatched to any gene: 17. The CDR3 runs 16 residues.

This clone was counted only a few times. The chain uses TRBV19 and TRBJ2-3, with 7 positions matching TRBD1. Per germline, CDR1 LNHDA and CDR2 SQIVND (reference sequence). V lost 6 bases and J lost 4; bases outside the gene matches: 4. The CDR3 has 13 amino acids. CDR3 DNA sequence: TGTGCCAGTAGCCAGGGGGTCCCAGATACGCAGTATTTT. It yields the protein CASSQGVPDTQYF.